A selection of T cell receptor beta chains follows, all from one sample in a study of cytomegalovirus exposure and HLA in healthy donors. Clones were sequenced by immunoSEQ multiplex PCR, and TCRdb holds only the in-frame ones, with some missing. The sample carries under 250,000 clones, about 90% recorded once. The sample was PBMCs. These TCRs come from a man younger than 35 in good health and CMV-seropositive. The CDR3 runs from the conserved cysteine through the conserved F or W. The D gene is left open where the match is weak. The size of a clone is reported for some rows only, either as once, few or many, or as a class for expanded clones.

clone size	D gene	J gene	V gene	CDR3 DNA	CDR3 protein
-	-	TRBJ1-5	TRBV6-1	TGTGCCAGCAGATCGGGGTTTAGCAATCAGCCCCAGCATTTT	CASRSGFSNQPQHF
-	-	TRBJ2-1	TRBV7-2	TGTGCCAGCAGCTCGTCCCATGAGCAGTTCTTC	CASSSSHEQFF
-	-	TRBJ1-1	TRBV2	TGTGCCAGCAGCAGGAGCACTGAAGCTTTCTTT	CASSRSTEAFF
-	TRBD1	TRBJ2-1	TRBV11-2	TGTGCCAGCAGCTTAGTAGGGACAGGGGGCTACAATGAGCAGTTCTTC	CASSLVGTGGYNEQFF
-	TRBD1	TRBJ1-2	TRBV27	TGTGCCAGCAGTTACGGTCCCGGGACAGGATCCGCTGGCTACACCTTC	CASSYGPGTGSAGYTF
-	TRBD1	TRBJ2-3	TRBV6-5	TGTGCCAGCAGTGCCGGGACAGGCACAGATACGCAGTATTTT	CASSAGTGTDTQYF
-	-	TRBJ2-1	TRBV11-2	TGTGCCAGCAGCTTAGCGTTAGCCGCCTCCTACAATGAGCAGTTCTTC	CASSLALAASYNEQFF
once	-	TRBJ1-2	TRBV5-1	TGCGCCAGCAGCTTGCGTCCGGACACCTGGGGCTATGGCTACACCTTC	CASSLRPDTWGYGYTF
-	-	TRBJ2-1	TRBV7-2	TGTGCCAGCAGCCTCTTCGCCTACAATGAGCAGTTCTTC	CASSLFAYNEQFF
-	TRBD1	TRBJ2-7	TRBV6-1	TGTGCCAGCAGTGGGGATCCCGGGACAGGGTTCTACGAGCAGTACTTC	CASSGDPGTGFYEQYF
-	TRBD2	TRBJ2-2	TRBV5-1	TGCGCCAGCAGCGTCCTAGCGGGAGGGAACACCGGGGAGCTGTTTTTT	CASSVLAGGNTGELFF
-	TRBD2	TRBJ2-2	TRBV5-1	TGCGCCAGCAGCCCGACTAGCGGGAGGGCCGGGGAGCTGTTTTTT	CASSPTSGRAGELFF
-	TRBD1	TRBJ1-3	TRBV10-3	TGTGCCATCAGTCGTACAGGGGCAGAAGGAAACACCATATATTTT	CAISRTGAEGNTIYF
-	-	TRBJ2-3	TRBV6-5	TGTGCCAGCAGGGTAGCTTGGACAGATACGCAGTATTTT	CASRVAWTDTQYF
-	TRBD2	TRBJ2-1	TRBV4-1	TGCGCCAGCAGCCACGGGACTAGCGGGAGGAGCTCCTACAATGAGCAGTTCTTC	CASSHGTSGRSSYNEQFF